The 20 T cell receptor beta chains in this list originate from one sample, sequenced in a study of cytotoxic CD8 clonotypes in ibrutinib-treated CLL. Assay used: immunoSEQ multiplex PCR; TCRdb lists only in-frame clones, some missing. The sample has 150,000 or so clones, 79% seen once. Sequenced here: PBMCs, sampled after 12 months of ibrutinib treatment. These receptors all come from a human donor with chronic lymphocytic leukemia.

This rearrangement joins TRBV7-3 to TRBJ1-2; 8 bases are shared with TRBD1. This CDR3 is 16 amino acids long. The trim removed 0 bases at V and 8 bases at J, leaving 11 bases unmatched. Germline-derived CDR1 and CDR2 are SGHTA and FQGTGA. The CDR3 loop is CASSLTISGGVQGYTF. The DNA of the CDR3 is TGTGCCAGCAGCTTAACCATATCAGGGGGCGTTCAGGGCTACACCTTC.

The table lists this clone with a count of one. The chain recombines TRBV10-1 with TRBJ2-7; 7 bases fit TRBD2. Germline V CDR1 and CDR2: WNHNN, SYGVQD (reference sequence). The CDR3 totals 15 residues. Trimming took 2 bases from V and 3 from J; bases not matched to a gene: 7. The CDR3 region has the DNA TGCGCCAGCAGTGAGAGCGGGATGAGTCTCTACGAGCAGTACTTC. Its protein is CASSESGMSLYEQYF.

The gene calls are TRBV7-2 and TRBJ2-2, with 7 bases fitting TRBD1. Germline trimming cut 9 bases from V and 0 bases from J; bases unmatched to any gene: 19. Germline V gives CDR1 SGHTA, CDR2 FQGNSA. CDR3 length: 19 amino acids. The CDR3 region is CARNRDSSSYSANTGELFF. CDR3 DNA: TGTGCCAGGAACCGGGACAGTAGCAGTTATTCCGCGAACACCGGGGAGCTGTTTTTT. Complete variable domain (other parts from reference TRBV7-2 and TRBJ2-2): GAGVSQSPSNKVTEKGKDVELRCDPISGHTALYWYRQSLGQGLEFLIYFQGNSAPDKSGLPSDRFSAERTGGSVSTLTIQRTQQEDSAVYLCARNRDSSSYSANTGELFFGEGSRLTVL.

The V call is TRBV7-6, the J call TRBJ2-7; 7 bases are a match to TRBD2. The CDR3 spans 15 residues. J gave up 1 base and V 2 bases, and 5 bases lay outside the gene matches. Germline V CDR1 and CDR2: SGHVS, FNYEAQ. CDR3 in DNA: TGTGCCAGCAGCTTATATAGCGGGTATTCCTACGAGCAGTACTTC. Translated: CASSLYSGYSYEQYF.

The sample holds one count of this clone. The rearrangement uses TRBV11-3 and TRBJ2-2; no clear D. The CDR3 spans 13 residues. Germline V gene data show CDR1 as SGHNT and CDR2 as YENEEA. V shed 5 bases and J shed 7 bases, with 11 bases lying between them. DNA for the CDR3: TGTGCCAGCAGCAACCGACCGGACGGGGAGCTGTTTTTT. It encodes CASSNRPDGELFF.

This rearrangement joins TRBV5-1 to TRBJ1-4, with a possible D match to TRBD1 (5 bases). Per the germline V gene, CDR1 is SGHRS and CDR2 is YFSETQ. The ends were cut back, 5 bases at V and 2 bases at J, with 16 bases in the middle. This CDR3 contains 16 residues. CDR3 in amino acids: CASRSARVGTNEKLFF. CDR3 in DNA: TGCGCCAGCAGGTCGGCCAGGGTAGGGACTAATGAAAAACTGTTTTTT.

This chain links TRBV29-1 with TRBJ2-3; D not resolved. The CDR3 spans 14 residues. Germline CDR1 SQVTM, CDR2 ANQGSEA. V lost 3 bases and J 2 bases, leaving 12 bases between the germline ends. The CDR3, as DNA: TGCAGCGTTGACGGTTCGGCGTACACAGATACGCAGTATTTT. It codes for CSVDGSAYTDTQYF.

The chain couples TRBV6-1 to TRBJ2-1; D is uncertain. Trimming pared 1 base from V and 4 bases from J, leaving 5 bases between. The length of the CDR3 is 13 residues. CDR1 MNHNS and CDR2 SASEGT come from the germline V gene. The CDR3, as DNA: TGTGCCAGCAGTGAAGTGTTGTACAATGAGCAGTTCTTC. This encodes CASSEVLYNEQFF.

The V gene is TRBV19, the J gene TRBJ2-7; 9 nucleotides align to TRBD1. Trimming at V came to 7 bases and at J to 5 bases, leaving 6 bases not matched to a gene. This CDR3 has 13 residues. Germline lookup yields CDR1 LNHDA and CDR2 SQIVND (reference sequence). CDR3: CASKGQGVHEQYF. Here the CDR3 DNA reads TGTGCCAGTAAGGGACAGGGAGTCCACGAGCAGTACTTC.

The chain has TRBV7-9 and TRBJ1-2; possibly TRBD1 for D (6 bases). Trimming cost V 0 bases and J 4 bases, with 18 bases left between them. The CDR3 is made up of 17 amino acids. Per germline, CDR1 SEHNR and CDR2 FQNEAQ (reference sequence). The CDR3 nucleotides are TGTGCCAGCAGCTTAGCGGAAAGGACAGTGGCTCTCTATGGCTACACCTTC. It specifies CASSLAERTVALYGYTF.

The V gene is TRBV4-3, the J gene TRBJ1-2; no clear D gene. CDR1 LGHNA and CDR2 YSLEER come from the germline V gene. V lost 4 bases and J lost 1, with 13 bases in between. The CDR3 is made up of 15 amino acids. CDR3 sequence: CASSPGGGRNYGYTF. The CDR3 DNA reads TGCGCCAGCAGCCCGGGCGGAGGCCGTAACTATGGCTACACCTTC.

This clone was seen a handful of times. The chain couples TRBV18 to TRBJ2-3; 7 positions match TRBD1. The CDR3 has 15 residues. The junction had 3 bases not matched to a gene; V was cut back by 0 bases and J by 3 bases. CDR1 and CDR2 from the germline V gene are KGHSH and LQKENI. DNA for the CDR3: TGTGCCAGCTCACCACCAGACAGGGATACAGATACGCAGTATTTT. Protein: CASSPPDRDTDTQYF.

The chain links TRBV2 to TRBJ1-1, with 7 bases matching TRBD1. Trimming removed 9 bases from V and 1 base from J; junction bases left unmatched: 5. The length of the CDR3 is 13 residues. From germline, CDR1 is SNHLY and CDR2 FYNNEI. CDR3 sequence (DNA): TGTGCCAGGTCGGGACAGCCGAACACTGAAGCTTTCTTT. Translation: CARSGQPNTEAFF.

The rearrangement uses TRBV27 and TRBJ2-1; D is unresolved. CDR1 and CDR2 (germline): MNHEY, SMNVEV (reference sequence). The CDR3 sequence is 13 residues long. Trimming cost V 5 bases and J 9 bases, with 14 bases left between them. DNA of the CDR3: TGTGCCAGCAGTACCGGTCCGGGCTCTGAGCAGTTCTTC. Translating gives CASSTGPGSEQFF.

Only one count was recorded for this clone. J is TRBJ2-7 and V is TRBV27; TRBD2 aligns across 9 bases. The germline V gene has CDR1 MNHEY and CDR2 SMNVEV (reference sequence). CDR3 length: 14 amino acids. The ends lost 2 bases at V and 5 bases at J; junction bases unmatched: 4. The CDR3, as DNA: TGTGCCAGCAGTTTAGCGGGAGGGTGGAACGAGCAGTACTTC. Translating it yields CASSLAGGWNEQYF.

This clone was recorded only once. The CDR3: CASSLDSSPNEQFF. In DNA, the CDR3 is TGCGCCAGCAGCTTGGATAGTAGCCCGAATGAGCAGTTCTTC. This sequence joins TRBV5-1 and TRBJ2-1; D is undetermined. The germline V gene encodes CDR1 SGHRS and CDR2 YFSETQ. CDR3 length: 14 residues. Trimming shortened V by 0 bases and J by 7 bases, and 11 bases separated the two germline ends. The whole variable domain, filled in from reference TRBV5-1 and TRBJ2-1, reads KAGVTQTPRYLIKTRGQQVTLSCSPISGHRSVSWYQQTPGQGLQFLFEYFSETQRNKGNFPGRFSGRQFSNSRSEMNVSTLELGDSALYLCASSLDSSPNEQFFGPGTRLTVL.

The chain is built from TRBV30 and TRBJ2-5; no firm D call. V gave up 4 bases and J gave up 2 bases, with 14 bases separating them. Germline-derived CDR1 and CDR2 are GTSNPN and SVGIG (reference sequence). The CDR3 is made up of 14 amino acids. CDR3 DNA sequence: TGTGCCTGGACCACCAGGAGTACACAAGAGACCCAGTACTTC. Translating it yields CAWTTRSTQETQYF.

To note about this clone: This may come from a read error, since a much larger clone is one base off. This chain joins TRBV4-1 and TRBJ1-5; D is undetermined. V lost 0 bases and J lost 7, with 7 bases in between. The CDR3 contains 13 residues. CDR1 MGHRA and CDR2 YSYEKL come from the germline V gene. The CDR3 coding sequence is TGCGCCAGCAGCCAAGATTTATTACAGCCCCAGCATTTT. It codes for CASSQDLLQPQHF.

V usage is TRBV7-8 and J usage is TRBJ1-2, with a possible D match to TRBD1 (6 bases). From germline, CDR1 is SGHVS and CDR2 FQNEAQ. CDR3 length: 14 residues. The ends were cut back, 5 bases at V and 3 bases at J, with 13 bases in the middle. DNA for the CDR3: TGTGCCAGCAGCGCAGGACAGTTTTACTATGGCTACACCTTC. This translates into CASSAGQFYYGYTF.

This clone was detected once. The chain employs TRBV29-1 and TRBJ2-5, with 9 bases fitting TRBD1. The V and J ends lost 3 bases and 4 bases, in that order; junction bases with no gene match: 6. The germline CDR1 and CDR2 sequences are SQVTM and ANQGSEA. The CDR3 is made up of 14 amino acids. CDR3 protein: CSVERDRVRETQYF. CDR3 sequence (DNA): TGCAGCGTTGAGAGGGACAGGGTGCGAGAGACCCAGTACTTC.